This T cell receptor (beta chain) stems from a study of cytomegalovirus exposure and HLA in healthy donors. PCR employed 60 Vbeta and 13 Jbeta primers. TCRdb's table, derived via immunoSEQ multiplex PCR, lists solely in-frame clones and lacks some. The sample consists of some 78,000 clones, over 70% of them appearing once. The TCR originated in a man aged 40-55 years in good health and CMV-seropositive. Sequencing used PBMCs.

The CDR3 DNA follows: TGTGCCAGCAGCTTGGGGACAGGGGAAAGCAATCAGCCCCAGCATTTT. It yields the protein CASSLGTGESNQPQHF. The chain uses TRBV7-2 and TRBJ1-5, with TRBD1 identical over 10 bases. The CDR3 length is 16 residues. CDR1 is SGHTA and CDR2 is FQGNSA in the germline V gene. J gave up 1 base and V 3 bases, and 3 bases lay outside the gene matches.